This T cell receptor beta chain was sequenced in a study of CD8 T cells in Susac syndrome. On the study more broadly: When blood was drawn, the patients with Susac syndrome were therapy-naive, on corticosteroids, or on intravenous immunoglobulin alone.

Reverse transcription of about 0.45 to 1 ug RNA used random hexamers. TCR beta CDR3 was amplified by immunoSEQ multiplex PCR. This amplification extended across 54 Vbeta and 13 Jbeta segments. TCRdb called the immunoSEQ multiplex PCR reads again in MiXCR, with one record for every CDR3 protein. The sample holds some 130,000 distinct CDR3 sequences; 95% are singletons and the top ten take more than 0.15%. Recently defined diagnostic criteria classed the Susac syndrome patients as definite or probable. Notes on this clonotype: Its specificity is unknown.

Notes on the study in general: Some 17 Susac-specific public clones were found in total CD8+ repertoires and roughly five in CD8+ TEMRA repertoires.

The CDR3 runs 16 residues. V was pared by 0 bases and J by 2 bases, with 17 bases between. The V gene's germline CDR1 is DFQATT and CDR2 SNEGSKA (reference sequence). This chain connects TRBV20-1 to TRBJ2-7; possibly TRBD1 for D (5 bases). The sample was CD8+ T cells from PBMCs. The source of this sequence is a human donor with Susac syndrome. The CDR3 region has the DNA TGCAGTGCTAGAGATCCTAAGGGGCTAGTACCCTACGAGCAGTACTTC. Residues: CSARDPKGLVPYEQYF.